One T cell receptor beta chain is described in this entry. Its antigen is still unknown. No per-base quality is available; no much larger clone lies one base away. Ficoll-Paque density gradient centrifugation was the method used to isolate PBMCs. The sample comes from a study of T-cell memory formation after mild COVID-19 (dated by TCRdb to the early 2020s). Some background on the complete study: Most TCR sequence clusters were specific to one of the two donors. In a couple of donors, T-cell clones that expanded and contracted after mild COVID-19 were tracked by sequencing TCRalpha and TCRbeta repertoires over time. The cohort comprised two young, previously healthy adult volunteers, one female and one male. General findings and caveats noted by the study authors: The detection of some responding clones in pre-infection memory suggests that pre-existing cross-reactive memory T cells joined the SARS-CoV-2 response. Whether the second-wave clones peaking on day 37 were SARS-CoV-2 specific was not confirmed. From day 15 to 85, contracting clones showed balanced CD4/CD8 phenotypes, whereas a second wave of clones that expanded from day 15 to 37 leaned towards CD4+. Contracting CD4+ clones were located mainly in the CM and EM memory subsets, whereas CD8+ clones were found to be enriched in EMRA. The study included only two mild cases, and larger cohorts that include severe cases with pre-infection samples were judged to be necessary.

Sequenced using an Illumina NovaSeq 6000. TCRalpha and TCRbeta cDNA libraries were constructed by 5'RACE with constant-segment primers, with sample barcodes and unique molecular identifiers being introduced. Trizol reagent was used to extract RNA from every sample. Amplification of the libraries took two PCR steps, and the second step added a second sample barcode plus Illumina TruSeq adapters. The libraries were sequenced on an Illumina NovaSeq using 2 x 150 bp paired-end reads. As for how the authors treated the data: Reads were demultiplexed and collapsed into UMI-guided consensus sequences with migec v1.2.7. With mixcr v2.1.11, UMI consensuses were aligned to TRA and TRB V and J templates and assembled into clonotypes. A clonotype was counted as expanded or contracted only when both edgeR and NoisET called the clonotype significant, with the noise models trained on biological replicates. For edgeR calls, a false discovery rate-adjusted p below 0.01 and a log2 fold-change threshold of 1 were applied. PCA with hierarchical clustering of max-normalized trajectories of the 1000 most abundant clonotypes was used as exploratory dynamics analysis. The CD4 or CD8 phenotype of responding clones was assigned using the separately sequenced CD4+ and CD8+ repertoires. The raw public data were reprocessed by TCRdb itself: fastp quality trimming at Q25, MiXCR clonotype calling, in-frame beta chains only. Rows with a matching CDR3 protein are joined into one entry that keeps the most common DNA and genes. Clone size and V and J calls follow TCRdb, not the original study. This sample gives about 140,000 distinct CDR3 sequences in total; 11% to 15% of them show up just once. Clones ranked in the top ten supply 25% to 30% of the sample.

The cysteine opens and the phenylalanine closes a CDR3 of 15 amino acids. Only the CDR3 part of the read is kept: 45 bases, read in frame from the first base. The V end loses 3 bases and the J end loses 4 bases, and a stretch of 15 bases separates them. CDR1 and CDR2 are drawn from the germline V gene (reference sequence): SEHNR, FQNEAQ. This sequence uses TRBV7-9 and TRBJ1-2; the D gene cannot be named for sure. The source is an adult woman who had mild COVID-19 (a few samples of this study predate the infection). The sample titles of this study are shuffled in the database, so cell type and time point are left out; the donor was told from shared clones. Sequenced sample: PBMCs or a T cell subset sorted from them (not recorded which). CDR3 reads: CASSLGINPIYGYTF. The DNA reads as follows: TGTGCCAGCAGCTTGGGGATTAACCCCATCTATGGCTACACCTTC. The reference TRBV7-9 and TRBJ1-2 proteins fill in what lies around the CDR3, so the full variable domain reads DTGVSQNPRHKITKRGQNVTFRCDPISEHNRLYWYRQTLGQGPEFLTYFQNEAQLEKSRLLSDRFSAERPKGSFSTLEIQRTEQGDSAMYLCASSLGINPIYGYTFGSGTRLTVV.